These 14 T cell receptor beta chains came from one sample sequenced in a study of blood T cell repertoires in COVID-19. The assay was immunoSEQ multiplex PCR, and TCRdb's table has in-frame clones only and misses some. The table has about 83,000 clones, around nine tenths seen once. The specimen sequenced was peripheral blood. The origin of the receptors is a man older than 75 with active or convalescent COVID-19.

This rearrangement joins TRBV6-5 to TRBJ2-2, with a possible D match to TRBD2 (7 bases). CDR1 is MNHEY, CDR2 SVGAGI, per germline. Trimming stripped 4 bases from V and 6 bases from J, with 18 bases between. The CDR3 spans 16 residues. As DNA, the CDR3 is TGTGCCAGCAGTTTCCGAGGGGGGGGAGTTCCCGGGGAGCTGTTTTTT. Its translation: CASSFRGGGVPGELFF.

This clone was seen only once. The V gene is TRBV10-2, the J gene TRBJ2-7, with a tentative D call TRBD2 (5 bases). The CDR3 consists of 14 residues. V shed 3 bases and J shed 4 bases, with 13 bases lying between them. The germline CDR1 and CDR2 sequences are WSHSY and SAAADI. The CDR3 here is CASSEGGSQYEQYV. The CDR3 bases are TGCGCCAGCAGTGAAGGAGGCAGCCAATACGAGCAGTACGTC.

The chain uses TRBV6-1 and TRBJ2-7; D may be TRBD1 (6 bases). The V gene's germline CDR1 is MNHNS and CDR2 SASEGT. The CDR3 consists of 13 residues. Trimming removed 5 bases from V and 1 base from J, with 9 bases in between. CDR3 protein: CASSRQGSYEQYV. In nucleotides, the CDR3 is TGTGCCAGCAGTCGGCAGGGGTCCTACGAGCAGTACGTC.

The genes are TRBV21-1 and TRBJ2-1; TRBD1 reflects the table's D call only, with no check against the DNA. TRBV21-1 is a pseudogene locus. This CDR3 region has 15 residues. This CDR3 is CASSKDLQGRNEQFF. CDR3 DNA sequence: TGTGCCAGCAGCAAAGATCTCCAGGGGCGGAATGAGCAGTTCTTC.

Details on this clone: The same CDR3 is also encoded by other DNA sequences in this sample. The chain couples TRBV5-1 to TRBJ1-4, with a weak D call TRBD1 (5 bases). The CDR3 is 15 residues long. V dropped 4 bases and J dropped 0 bases, with 10 bases sitting between them. Germline CDR1 SGHRS, CDR2 YFSETQ. As DNA, the CDR3 is TGCGCCAGCAGCGGCGACAGCGCAACTAATGAAAAACTGTTTTTT. Its protein product is CASSGDSATNEKLFF.

V gene TRBV5-1 combines with J gene TRBJ1-4; the D is unclear. V lost 1 base to trimming and J lost 3 bases, with 7 bases between them. CDR1 is SGHRS, CDR2 YFSETQ, per germline. The CDR3 length is 14 residues. Written as DNA, the CDR3 is TGCGCCAGCAGCTTGCAGGCTCCTAATGAAAAACTGTTTTTT. Encoded protein: CASSLQAPNEKLFF.

The V gene is TRBV24-1, the J gene TRBJ2-7; the match to TRBD2 covers 15 bases. The CDR3 consists of 19 residues. Losses at the gene ends were 12 bases for V and 2 bases for J; bases not matched to a gene: 19. Germline loops: CDR1 KGHDR, CDR2 SFDVKD. CDR3 in amino acids: CARPGDRVWTSGGAYEQYV. The CDR3 nucleotides are TGTGCCCGCCCCGGGGACAGAGTTTGGACTAGCGGGGGGGCCTACGAGCAGTACGTC.

The chain uses TRBV5-1 and TRBJ2-4, with 15 bases fitting TRBD2. CDR1 SGHRS and CDR2 YFSETQ come from the germline V gene. The ends lost 3 bases at V and 8 bases at J; junction bases unmatched: 12. The CDR3 runs 18 residues. The DNA for the CDR3 is TGCGCCAGCAGCTCCATGGGACTAGCGGGGGGCAGGAGATACATTCAGTACTTC. Its protein product is CASSSMGLAGGRRYIQYF.

The rearrangement joins TRBV7-9 to TRBJ2-5, with 8 bases identical to TRBD2. The CDR3 runs to 14 residues. Germline assignment: CDR1 SEHNR and CDR2 FQNEAQ (reference sequence). Trimming removed 2 bases from V and 4 bases from J; junction bases left unmatched: 3. Written as DNA, the CDR3 is TGTGCCAGCAGCTTATCTAGCGGGCGAGAGACCCAGTACTTC. Translation gives CASSLSSGRETQYF. Drawing the rest from reference TRBV7-9 and TRBJ2-5, the complete variable domain is DTGVSQNPRHKITKRGQNVTFRCDPISEHNRLYWYRQTLGQGPEFLTYFQNEAQLEKSRLLSDRFSAERPKGSFSTLEIQRTEQGDSAMYLCASSLSSGRETQYFGPGTRLLVL.

The sample holds a few counts of this clone. The chain employs TRBV18 and TRBJ1-2; 8 bases line up with TRBD1. CDR1 and CDR2 (germline): KGHSH, LQKENI. V gave up 1 base and J gave up 2 bases; unmatched junction bases: 0. This CDR3 has 14 amino acids. The DNA for the CDR3 is TGTGCCAGCTCACCACGACAGGGGAACTATGGCTACACCTTC. It translates to CASSPRQGNYGYTF.

The genes are TRBV5-1 and TRBJ1-1; D is unresolved. The V gene lost 0 bases and the J gene lost 1 base, with 10 bases spanning the gap. CDR1 and CDR2 (germline): SGHRS, YFSETQ. The CDR3 runs to 15 residues. This CDR3 is CASSLGGVANTEAFF. In nucleotides, the CDR3 is TGCGCCAGCAGCTTGGGCGGGGTAGCGAACACTGAAGCTTTCTTT.

The chain has TRBV30 and TRBJ2-4; 9 bases line up with TRBD2. Germline V gene data show CDR1 as GTSNPN and CDR2 as SVGIG (reference sequence). Unmatched junction bases numbered 4, after V lost 2 bases and J lost 5 bases. The CDR3 is made up of 14 amino acids. This chain's CDR3 is CAWSILAGENIQYF. As DNA, the CDR3 is TGTGCCTGGAGTATCTTAGCGGGGGAAAACATTCAGTACTTC.

This chain joins TRBV6-6 and TRBJ1-4; perhaps TRBD1 as D (6 bases). The V end lost 6 bases, the J end lost 8 bases, and 16 bases lay between the germline ends. This CDR3 contains 14 residues. Germline CDR1 and CDR2: MNHNY and SVGAGI (reference sequence). The DNA for the CDR3 is TGTGCCAGCAGAATCGGGACACCGTCGGAAAAACTGTTTTTT. The encoded protein is CASRIGTPSEKLFF.

This clone was seen a single time. The gene calls are TRBV5-8 and TRBJ1-4; tentatively, D is TRBD1 (6 bases). This CDR3 has 16 amino acids. Germline assignment: CDR1 SGHTS and CDR2 YDEGEE. The V end lost 2 bases, the J end lost 0 bases, and 11 bases lay between the germline ends. CDR3 sequence reads: CASSLLSGATNEKLFF. The CDR3 nucleotides are TGTGCCAGCAGCTTATTATCAGGGGCAACTAATGAAAAACTGTTTTTT.